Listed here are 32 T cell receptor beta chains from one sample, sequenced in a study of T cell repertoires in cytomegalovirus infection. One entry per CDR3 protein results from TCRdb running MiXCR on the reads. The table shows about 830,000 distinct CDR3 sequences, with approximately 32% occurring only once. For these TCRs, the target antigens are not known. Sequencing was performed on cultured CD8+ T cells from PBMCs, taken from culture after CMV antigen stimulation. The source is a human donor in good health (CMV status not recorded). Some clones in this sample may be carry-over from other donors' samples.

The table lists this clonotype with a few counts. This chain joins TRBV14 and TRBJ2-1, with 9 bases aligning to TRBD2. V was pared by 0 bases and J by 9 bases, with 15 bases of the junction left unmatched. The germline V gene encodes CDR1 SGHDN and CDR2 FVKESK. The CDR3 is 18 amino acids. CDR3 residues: CASSQESLAGYTGGEQFF. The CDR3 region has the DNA TGTGCCAGCAGCCAAGAGAGCCTAGCGGGATATACCGGAGGTGAGCAGTTCTTC.

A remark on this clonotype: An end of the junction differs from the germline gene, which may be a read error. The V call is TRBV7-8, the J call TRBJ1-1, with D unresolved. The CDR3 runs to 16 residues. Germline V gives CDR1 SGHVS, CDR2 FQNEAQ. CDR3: CTSSLTVPGANTEAFF. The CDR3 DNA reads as TGTACCAGCAGCTTAACGGTTCCCGGAGCGAACACTGAAGCTTTCTTT.

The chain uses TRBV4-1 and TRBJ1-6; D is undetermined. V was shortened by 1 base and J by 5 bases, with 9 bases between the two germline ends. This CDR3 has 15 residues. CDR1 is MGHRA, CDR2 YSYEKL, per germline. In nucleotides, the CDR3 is TGCGCCAGCAGCCAAGGGTCCCCGAATAATTCACCCCTCCACTTT. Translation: CASSQGSPNNSPLHF.

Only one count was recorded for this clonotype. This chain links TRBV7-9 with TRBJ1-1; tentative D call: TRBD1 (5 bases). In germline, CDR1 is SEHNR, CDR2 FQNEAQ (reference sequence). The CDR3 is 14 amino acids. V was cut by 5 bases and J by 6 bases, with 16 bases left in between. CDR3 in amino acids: CASSEPGTRAEAFF. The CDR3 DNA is TGTGCCAGCAGCGAACCGGGGACCCGAGCTGAAGCTTTCTTT.

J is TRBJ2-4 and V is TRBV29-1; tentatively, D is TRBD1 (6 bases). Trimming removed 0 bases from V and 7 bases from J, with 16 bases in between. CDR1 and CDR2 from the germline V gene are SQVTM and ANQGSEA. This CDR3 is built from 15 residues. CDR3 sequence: CSVEDPLGGANIQYF. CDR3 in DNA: TGCAGCGTTGAAGATCCCCTTGGGGGCGCGAACATTCAGTACTTC.

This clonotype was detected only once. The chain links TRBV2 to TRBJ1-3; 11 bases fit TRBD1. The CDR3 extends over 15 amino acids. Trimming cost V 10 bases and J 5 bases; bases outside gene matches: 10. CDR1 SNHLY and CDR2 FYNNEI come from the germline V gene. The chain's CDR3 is CAINRDRGFRNTIYF. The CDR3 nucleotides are TGTGCCATCAACCGGGACAGGGGGTTTCGAAACACCATATATTTT.

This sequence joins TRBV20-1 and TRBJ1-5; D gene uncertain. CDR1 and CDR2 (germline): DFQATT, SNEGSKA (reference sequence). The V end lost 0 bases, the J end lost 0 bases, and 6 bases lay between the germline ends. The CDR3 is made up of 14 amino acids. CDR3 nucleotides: TGCAGTGCTAGAGAACCGTATAGCAATCAGCCCCAGCATTTT. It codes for CSAREPYSNQPQHF.

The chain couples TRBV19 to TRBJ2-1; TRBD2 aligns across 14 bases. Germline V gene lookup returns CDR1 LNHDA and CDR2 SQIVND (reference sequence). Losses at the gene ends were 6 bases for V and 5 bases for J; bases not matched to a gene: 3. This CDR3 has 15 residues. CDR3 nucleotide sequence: TGTGCCAGTAGCCTGACTAGCGGGGGGGACAATGAGCAGTTCTTC. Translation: CASSLTSGGDNEQFF.

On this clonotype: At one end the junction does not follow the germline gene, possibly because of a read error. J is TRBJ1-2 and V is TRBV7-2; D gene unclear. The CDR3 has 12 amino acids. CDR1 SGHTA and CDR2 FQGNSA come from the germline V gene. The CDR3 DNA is TGTGCCAACAGCTTAACCAGATATGGCTACACCTTC. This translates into CANSLTRYGYTF.

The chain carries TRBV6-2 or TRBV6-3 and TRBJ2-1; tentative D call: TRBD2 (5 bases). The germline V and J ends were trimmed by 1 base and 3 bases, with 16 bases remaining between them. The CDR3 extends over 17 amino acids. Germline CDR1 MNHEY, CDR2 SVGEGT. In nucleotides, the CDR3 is TGTGCCAGCAGTTACTTACTTCAGGAGGTCTACTACAATGAGCAGTTCTTC. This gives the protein CASSYLLQEVYYNEQFF.

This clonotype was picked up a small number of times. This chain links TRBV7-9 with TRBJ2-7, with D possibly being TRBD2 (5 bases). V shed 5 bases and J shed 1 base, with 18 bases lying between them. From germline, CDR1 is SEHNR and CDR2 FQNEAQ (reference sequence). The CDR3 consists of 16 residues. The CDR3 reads CASSTYRERESYEQYF. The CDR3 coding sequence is TGTGCCAGCAGCACCTATCGGGAAAGGGAATCCTACGAGCAGTACTTC. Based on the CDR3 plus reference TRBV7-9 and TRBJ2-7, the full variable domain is DTGVSQNPRHKITKRGQNVTFRCDPISEHNRLYWYRQTLGQGPEFLTYFQNEAQLEKSRLLSDRFSAERPKGSFSTLEIQRTEQGDSAMYLCASSTYRERESYEQYFGPGTRLTVT.

This CDR3 reads CASGGPTGTPHYGYTF. For the CDR3, the DNA is TGTGCTAGTGGGGGGCCTACAGGGACTCCCCACTATGGCTACACCTTC. The chain combines TRBV12-5 with TRBJ1-2; a weak D match, TRBD1 (6 bases). Trimming removed 6 bases from V and 3 bases from J, with 20 bases in between. The CDR3 runs to 16 residues. Germline loops: CDR1 LGHNT, CDR2 FRNRAP.

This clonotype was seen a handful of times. The CDR3 nucleotides read TGTGCCTGGTCGTCGACAGGGTATAATTCACCCCTCCACTTT. Amino acid sequence: CAWSSTGYNSPLHF. This rearrangement joins TRBV3-1 to TRBJ1-6; 7 bases align to TRBD1. Germline CDR1 LGHDT, CDR2 YNNKEL (reference sequence). The CDR3 is 14 amino acids. V was pared by 11 bases and J by 4 bases, with 8 bases of the junction left unmatched. Variable domain in full (rest from reference TRBV3-1 and TRBJ1-6): DTAVSQTPKYLVTQMGNDKSIKCEQNLGHDTMYWYKQDSKKFLKIMFSYNNKELIINETVPNRFSPKSPDKAHLNLHINSLELGDSAVYFCAWSSTGYNSPLHFGNGTRLTVT.

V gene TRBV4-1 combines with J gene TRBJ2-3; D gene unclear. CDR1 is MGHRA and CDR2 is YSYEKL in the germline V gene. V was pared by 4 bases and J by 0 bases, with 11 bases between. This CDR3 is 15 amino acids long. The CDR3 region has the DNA TGCGCCAGCAGCCCCCGGTGGTCCAGCACAGATACGCAGTATTTT. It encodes CASSPRWSSTDTQYF.

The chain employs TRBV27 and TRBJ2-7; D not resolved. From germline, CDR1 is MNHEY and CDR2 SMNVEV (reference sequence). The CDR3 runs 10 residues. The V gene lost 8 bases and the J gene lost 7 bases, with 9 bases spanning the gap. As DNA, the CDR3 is TGTGCCAGCGGCTTAAGGGAGCAGTACGTC. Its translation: CASGLREQYV.

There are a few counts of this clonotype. The CDR3 coding sequence is TGTGCCAGAGAGGCGAACACCGGGGAGCTGTTTTTT. Its protein is CAREANTGELFF. The chain is built from TRBV2 and TRBJ2-2; the D is unclear. Germline CDR1 is SNHLY and CDR2 is FYNNEI. Trimming stripped 9 bases from V and 0 bases from J, with 5 bases between. CDR3 length: 12 residues.

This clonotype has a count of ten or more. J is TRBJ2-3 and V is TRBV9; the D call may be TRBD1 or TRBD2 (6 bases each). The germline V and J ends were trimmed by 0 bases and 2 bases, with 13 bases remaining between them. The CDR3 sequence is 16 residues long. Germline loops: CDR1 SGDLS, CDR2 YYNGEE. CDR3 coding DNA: TGTGCCAGCAGCGTAGACGGAGGGGGAAACACAGATACGCAGTATTTT. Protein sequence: CASSVDGGGNTDTQYF.

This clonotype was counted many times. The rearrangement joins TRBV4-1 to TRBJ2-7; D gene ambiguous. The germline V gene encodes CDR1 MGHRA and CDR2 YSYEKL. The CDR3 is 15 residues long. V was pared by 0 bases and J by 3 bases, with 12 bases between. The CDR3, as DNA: TGCGCCAGCAGCCAAGAATTTTCGACTGTCTACGAGCAGTACGTC. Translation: CASSQEFSTVYEQYV.

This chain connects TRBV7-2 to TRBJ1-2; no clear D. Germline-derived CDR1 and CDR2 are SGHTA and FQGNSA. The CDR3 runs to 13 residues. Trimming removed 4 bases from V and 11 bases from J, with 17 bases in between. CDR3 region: CASSYPGLSEYTF. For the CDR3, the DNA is TGTGCCAGCAGCTACCCGGGTCTTTCGGAATACACCTTC.

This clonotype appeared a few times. The CDR3 bases are TGTGCCAGTAGTATCCGTCCCGGGACGAGCTCCTACAATGAGCAGTTCTTC. Its translation is CASSIRPGTSSYNEQFF. J is TRBJ2-1 and V is TRBV19; either TRBD1 or TRBD2 may supply D (5 bases each). The CDR3 has 17 amino acids. The germline gives CDR1 LNHDA, CDR2 SQIVND (reference sequence). V lost 3 bases and J 0 bases, leaving 15 bases between the germline ends.

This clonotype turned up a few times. The CDR3 nucleotides are TGTGCCAGCAGTTTAGGGGGGCCCGGGGCAGATACGCAGTATTTT. It is translated as CASSLGGPGADTQYF. V usage is TRBV27 and J usage is TRBJ2-3; the D call may be TRBD1 or TRBD2 (6 bases each). The CDR3 extends over 15 amino acids. Germline lookup yields CDR1 MNHEY and CDR2 SMNVEV (reference sequence). Trimming took off 2 bases at V and 4 bases at J, with 13 bases between the two ends.

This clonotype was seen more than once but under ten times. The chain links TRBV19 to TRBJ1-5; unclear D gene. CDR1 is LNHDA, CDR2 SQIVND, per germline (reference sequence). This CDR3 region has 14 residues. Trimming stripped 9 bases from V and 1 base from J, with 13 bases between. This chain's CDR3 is CASTPQGSNQPQHF. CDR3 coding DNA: TGTGCCAGCACCCCCCAAGGAAGCAATCAGCCCCAGCATTTT.

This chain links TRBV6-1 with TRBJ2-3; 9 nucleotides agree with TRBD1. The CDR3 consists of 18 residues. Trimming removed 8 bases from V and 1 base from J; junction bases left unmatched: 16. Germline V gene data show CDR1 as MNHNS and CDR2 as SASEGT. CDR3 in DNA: TGTGCCAGCCCTTGGCCTGGGACAGGGAGCCCCGGCACAGATACGCAGTATTTT. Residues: CASPWPGTGSPGTDTQYF.

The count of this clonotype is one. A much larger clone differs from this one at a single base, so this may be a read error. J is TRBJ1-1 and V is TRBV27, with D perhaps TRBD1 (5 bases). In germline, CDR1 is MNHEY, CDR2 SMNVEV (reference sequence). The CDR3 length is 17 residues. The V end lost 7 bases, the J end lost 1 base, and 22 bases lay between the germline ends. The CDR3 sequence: CASNPQGAPLANTEAFF. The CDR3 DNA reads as TGTGCCAGCAATCCCCAGGGAGCCCCGCTTGCGAACACTGAAGCTTTCTTT.

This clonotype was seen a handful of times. Written as DNA, the CDR3 is TGCGCCAGCAGAACCGCGGGAGCCTCCACTGAAGCTTTCTTT. It yields the protein CASRTAGASTEAFF. The chain uses TRBV10-2 and TRBJ1-1; the D is unclear. Deletions cut 6 bases from V and 4 bases from J, with 15 bases between. The germline V gene encodes CDR1 WSHSY and CDR2 SAAADI. The CDR3 loop spans 14 amino acids.

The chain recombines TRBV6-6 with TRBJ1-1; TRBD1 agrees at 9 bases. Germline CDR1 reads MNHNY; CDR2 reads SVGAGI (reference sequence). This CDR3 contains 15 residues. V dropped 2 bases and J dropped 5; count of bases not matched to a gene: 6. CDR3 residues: CASSYADRGETEAFF. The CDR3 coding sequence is TGTGCCAGCAGTTACGCGGACAGGGGAGAGACTGAAGCTTTCTTT.

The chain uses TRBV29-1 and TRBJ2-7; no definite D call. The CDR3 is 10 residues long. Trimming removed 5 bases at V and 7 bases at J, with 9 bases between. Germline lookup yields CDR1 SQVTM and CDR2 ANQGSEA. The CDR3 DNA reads TGCAGCGTTTACTTAGGGGAGCAGTACTTC. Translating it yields CSVYLGEQYF.

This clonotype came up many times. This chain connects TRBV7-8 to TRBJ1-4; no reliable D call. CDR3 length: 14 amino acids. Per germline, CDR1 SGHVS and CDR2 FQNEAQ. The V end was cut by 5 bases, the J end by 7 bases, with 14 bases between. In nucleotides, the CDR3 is TGTGCCAGCAGCCCCAAGGCTTGGGGTGAAAAACTGTTTTTT. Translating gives CASSPKAWGEKLFF.

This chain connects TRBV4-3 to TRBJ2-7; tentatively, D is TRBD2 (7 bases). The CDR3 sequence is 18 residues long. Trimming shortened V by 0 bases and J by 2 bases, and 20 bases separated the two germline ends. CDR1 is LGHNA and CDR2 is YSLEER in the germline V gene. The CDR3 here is CASSQEGGKGHGTYEQYF. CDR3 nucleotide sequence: TGCGCCAGCAGCCAAGAGGGGGGGAAGGGACACGGGACCTACGAGCAGTACTTC.

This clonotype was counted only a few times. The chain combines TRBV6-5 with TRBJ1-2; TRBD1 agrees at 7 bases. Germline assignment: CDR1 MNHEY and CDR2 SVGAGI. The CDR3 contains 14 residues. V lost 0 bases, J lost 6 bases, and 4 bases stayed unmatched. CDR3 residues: CASSYSAGGDGYTF. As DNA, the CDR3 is TGTGCCAGCAGTTACTCGGCAGGGGGGGATGGCTACACCTTC.

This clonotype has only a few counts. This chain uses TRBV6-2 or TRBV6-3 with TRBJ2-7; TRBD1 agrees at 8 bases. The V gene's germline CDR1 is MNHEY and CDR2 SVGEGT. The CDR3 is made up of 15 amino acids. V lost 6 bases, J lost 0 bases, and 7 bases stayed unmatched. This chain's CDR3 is CASSAQGDPSYEQYV. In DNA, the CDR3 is TGTGCCAGCAGCGCACAGGGGGACCCCTCCTACGAGCAGTACGTC.

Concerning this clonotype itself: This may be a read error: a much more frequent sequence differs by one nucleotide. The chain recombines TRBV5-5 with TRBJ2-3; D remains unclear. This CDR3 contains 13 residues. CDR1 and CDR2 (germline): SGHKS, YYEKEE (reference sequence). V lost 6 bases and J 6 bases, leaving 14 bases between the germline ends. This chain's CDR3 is CASNRGVLDTQYF. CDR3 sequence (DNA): TGTGCCAGCAACCGAGGAGTTTTGGATACGCAGTATTTT.